The T cell receptor (beta chain) described here comes from a study of blood T cells in healthy people across ages. Whole-study findings and limits: For the donors, CMV status was unknown and possibly confounded expanded clonotype changes. Aged donors had fewer naive CD4+ cells and lower diversity than long-lived donors.

Combining a sample-barcoded 5' primer with a J-beta primer mix, a second PCR ran for about 7 to 12 cycles. Sequencing recovered at least 2.5 million CDR3-containing paired-end reads from each sample. TCRdb reprocessed the 5' RACE reads with MiXCR, giving one entry per CDR3 protein. Among fewer than 1,000,000 distinct CDR3 sequences listed, about 42% were seen once. CDR3 length: 15 amino acids. Looked up from germline, CDR1 is MNHEY and CDR2 is SVGAGI. V lost 2 bases and J lost 0, with 11 bases in between. Isolating PBMCs gave at least 7 million of these cells per sample. This clonotype has more than one count but fewer than ten. Antigen: not known.

V and J are TRBV6-5 and TRBJ2-7; TRBD1 is a possible D gene (5 bases). This receptor was obtained from a man between 60 and 75 years old in good health. The sample taken for sequencing was blood. Written as DNA, the CDR3 is TGTGCCAGCAGTTACCAGGCTCAGGGCTCCTACGAGCAGTACTTC. Translation gives CASSYQAQGSYEQYF.